The rows below give T cell receptor beta chains drawn from one sample of a study of response to subunit inactivated influenza vaccine. TCRdb passed the RT-PCR reads through MiXCR, listing each CDR3 protein once. Of about 540,000 distinct CDR3 sequences listed, less than 25% were seen once; the top ten hold around 2.8%. The same data also went into a second study, on T cells expressing NK-cell markers.

This sample comprised CD4+ T cells sorted from PBMCs, obtained 11 to 12 days after vaccination. These receptors were obtained from a man in his fifties or sixties who received an inactivated influenza vaccine. Each CDR3 is given with its conserved first and last residue. The D gene is left open where the match is weak. Clone size is shown for a subset of rows, as once, few, many or a class of expanded clone.

TRBV9,NA,TRBJ2-1,NA,CASSVALRGSYNEQFF,TGTGCCAGCAGCGTAGCCCTTCGGGGGTCATACAATGAGCAGTTCTTC
TRBV7-2,few,TRBJ2-5,TRBD1,CASSSQTGGGETQYF,TGTGCCAGCAGCTCCCAGACAGGGGGCGGAGAGACCCAGTACTTC
TRBV6-2/TRBV6-3,few,TRBJ1-5,TRBD1,CASRNGQARNQPQHF,TGTGCCAGCAGGAACGGACAGGCCCGGAATCAGCCCCAGCATTTT
TRBV6-2/TRBV6-3,NA,TRBJ2-7,TRBD2,CAIAGTSGRFYEQYF,TGTGCCATTGCCGGGACTAGCGGGAGGTTCTACGAGCAGTACTTC
TRBV12-3/TRBV12-4,NA,TRBJ1-6,NA,CASSLLQTNSPLHF,TGTGCCAGCAGTTTACTGCAGACCAATTCACCCCTCCACTTT
TRBV20-1,once,TRBJ2-3,TRBD2,CSASGGTSGGSTDTQYF,TGCAGTGCTTCAGGAGGGACTAGCGGGGGGAGCACAGATACGCAGTATTTT
TRBV20-1,many,TRBJ1-5,TRBD1,CSARELRTGGGQPQHF,TGCAGTGCTAGAGAACTCCGAACAGGGGGCGGACAGCCCCAGCATTTT
TRBV10-3,few,TRBJ2-1,TRBD2,CASHPMGSGRGNEQFF,TGTGCCTCCCACCCGATGGGTAGCGGGAGGGGTAATGAGCAGTTCTTC
TRBV11-2,few,TRBJ2-1,NA,CASSSQHMGNEQFF,TGTGCCAGCAGCTCTCAACATATGGGGAATGAGCAGTTCTTC
TRBV5-6,few,TRBJ2-1,NA,CASSPIRLASNEQFF,TGTGCCAGCAGTCCGATAAGGCTAGCGTCCAATGAGCAGTTCTTC
TRBV19,few,TRBJ1-1,TRBD1,CASSILGQGATEAFF,TGTGCCAGTAGTATCCTCGGACAGGGGGCGACTGAAGCTTTCTTT
TRBV10-3,NA,TRBJ2-3,NA,CAHGQRPSTDTQYF,TGTGCCCACGGGCAGCGCCCTAGCACAGATACGCAGTATTTT
TRBV29-1,few,TRBJ2-5,NA,CSVEEGEVGSVMGTQYF,TGCAGCGTTGAAGAAGGGGAAGTCGGGTCCGTTATGGGGACCCAGTACTTC
TRBV14,few,TRBJ2-7,NA,CASSRARLQEQYF,TGTGCCAGCAGCCGCGCCCGACTGCAGGAGCAGTACTTC
TRBV18,few,TRBJ2-7,NA,CASSPPSMYEQYF,TGTGCCAGCTCACCACCGAGTATGTACGAGCAGTACTTC
TRBV7-9,NA,TRBJ2-1,NA,CASSGRGPYNEQFF,TGTGCCAGCTCAGGACGGGGCCCCTACAATGAGCAGTTCTTC
TRBV4-2,few,TRBJ2-7,TRBD2,CASSQEGLSTTYEQYF,TGTGCCAGCAGCCAAGAGGGACTATCTACCACCTACGAGCAGTACTTC